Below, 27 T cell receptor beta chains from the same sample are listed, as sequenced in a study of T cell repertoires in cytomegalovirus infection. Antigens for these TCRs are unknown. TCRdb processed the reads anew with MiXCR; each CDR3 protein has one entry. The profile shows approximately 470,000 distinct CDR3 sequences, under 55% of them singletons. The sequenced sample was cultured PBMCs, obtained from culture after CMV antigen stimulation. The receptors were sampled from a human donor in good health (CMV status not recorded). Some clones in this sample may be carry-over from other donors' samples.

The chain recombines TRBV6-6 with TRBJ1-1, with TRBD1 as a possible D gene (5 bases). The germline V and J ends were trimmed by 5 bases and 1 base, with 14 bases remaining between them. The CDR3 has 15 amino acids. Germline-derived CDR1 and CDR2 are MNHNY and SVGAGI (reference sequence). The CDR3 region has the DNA TGTGCCAGCAGTGTTCGCGGGGCGGGGAACACTGAAGCTTTCTTT. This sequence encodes CASSVRGAGNTEAFF.

The CDR3 DNA reads as TGTGCCAGCAGCATGGGCAAGGCGCACCCGAACACTGAAGCTTTCTTT. Translated, it gives CASSMGKAHPNTEAFF. The V gene is TRBV11-2, the J gene TRBJ1-1; D not certain. Germline V gene sequence: CDR1 SGHAT, CDR2 FQNNGV. The V gene lost 5 bases and the J gene lost 1 base, with 17 bases spanning the gap. The CDR3 contains 16 residues.

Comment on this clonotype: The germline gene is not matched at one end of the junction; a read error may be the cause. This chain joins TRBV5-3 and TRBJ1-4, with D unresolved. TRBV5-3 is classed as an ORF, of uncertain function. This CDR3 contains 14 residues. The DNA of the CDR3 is TGTGCCAGCAGCTTATCATGGGAGGCTGAAAAACTGTTTTTT. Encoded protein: CASSLSWEAEKLFF.

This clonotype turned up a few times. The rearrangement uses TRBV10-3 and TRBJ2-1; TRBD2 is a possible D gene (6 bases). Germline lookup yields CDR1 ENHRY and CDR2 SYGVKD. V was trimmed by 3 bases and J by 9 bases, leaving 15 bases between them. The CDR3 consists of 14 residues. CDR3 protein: CAISDYTRRGEQFF. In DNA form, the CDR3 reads TGTGCCATCAGTGACTATACTAGGCGGGGTGAGCAGTTCTTC.

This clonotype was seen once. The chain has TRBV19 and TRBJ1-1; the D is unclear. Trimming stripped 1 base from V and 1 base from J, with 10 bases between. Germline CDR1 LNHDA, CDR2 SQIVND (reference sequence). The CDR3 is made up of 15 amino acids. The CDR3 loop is CASSIVWQKNTEAFF. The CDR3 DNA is TGTGCCAGTAGTATAGTGTGGCAGAAGAACACTGAAGCTTTCTTT.

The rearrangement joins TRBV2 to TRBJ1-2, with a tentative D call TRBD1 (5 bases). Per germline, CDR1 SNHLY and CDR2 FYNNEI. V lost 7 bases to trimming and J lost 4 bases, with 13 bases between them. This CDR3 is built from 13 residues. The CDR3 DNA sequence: TGTGCCAGCAAATTGACAGCTAGCTATGGCTACACCTTC. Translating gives CASKLTASYGYTF. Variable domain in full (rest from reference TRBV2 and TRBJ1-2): EPEVTQTPSHQVTQMGQEVILRCVPISNHLYFYWYRQILGQKVEFLVSFYNNEISEKSEIFDDQFSVERPDGSNFTLKIRSTKLEDSAMYFCASKLTASYGYTFGSGTRLTVV.

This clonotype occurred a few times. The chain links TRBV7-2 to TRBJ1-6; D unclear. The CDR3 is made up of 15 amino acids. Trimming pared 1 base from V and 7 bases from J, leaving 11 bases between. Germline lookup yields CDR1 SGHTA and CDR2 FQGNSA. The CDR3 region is CASSLEVRLNSPLHF. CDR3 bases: TGTGCCAGCAGCTTAGAGGTCCGACTGAATTCACCCCTCCACTTT.

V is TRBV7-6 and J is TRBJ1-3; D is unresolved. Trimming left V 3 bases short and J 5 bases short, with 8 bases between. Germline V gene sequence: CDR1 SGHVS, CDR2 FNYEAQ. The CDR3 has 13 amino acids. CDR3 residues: CASSFSVRNTIYF. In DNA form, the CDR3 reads TGTGCCAGCAGCTTTTCCGTGAGAAACACCATATATTTT. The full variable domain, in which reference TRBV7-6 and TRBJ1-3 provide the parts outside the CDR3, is GAGVSQSPRYKVTKRGQDVALRCDPISGHVSLYWYRQALGQGPEFLTYFNYEAQQDKSGLPNDRFSAERPEGSISTLTIQRTEQRDSAMYRCASSFSVRNTIYFGEGSWLTVV.

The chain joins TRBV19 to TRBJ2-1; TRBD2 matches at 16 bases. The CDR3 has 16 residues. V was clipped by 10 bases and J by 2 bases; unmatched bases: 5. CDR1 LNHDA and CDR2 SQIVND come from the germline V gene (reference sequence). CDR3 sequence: CATGLAGGIPYNEQFF. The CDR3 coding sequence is TGTGCCACGGGACTAGCGGGAGGGATCCCCTACAATGAGCAGTTCTTC. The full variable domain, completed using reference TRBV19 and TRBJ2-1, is DGGITQSPKYLFRKEGQNVTLSCEQNLNHDAMYWYRQDPGQGLRLIYYSQIVNDFQKGDIAEGYSVSREKKESFPLTVTSAQKNPTAFYLCATGLAGGIPYNEQFFGPGTRLTVL.

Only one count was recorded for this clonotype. The CDR3 spells CASSLARPDEQFF. DNA of the CDR3: TGTGCCAGCAGTTTAGCTAGGCCCGATGAGCAGTTCTTC. The gene calls are TRBV12-3 or TRBV12-4 and TRBJ2-1, with D uncertain. This CDR3 has 13 amino acids. Trimming stripped 0 bases from V and 8 bases from J, with 8 bases between.

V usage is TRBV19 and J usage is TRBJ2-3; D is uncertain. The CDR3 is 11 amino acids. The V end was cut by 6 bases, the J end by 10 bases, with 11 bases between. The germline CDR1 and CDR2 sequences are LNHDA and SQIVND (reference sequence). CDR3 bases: TGTGCCAGTAGCCACGGACGCTCGCAGTATTTT. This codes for CASSHGRSQYF.

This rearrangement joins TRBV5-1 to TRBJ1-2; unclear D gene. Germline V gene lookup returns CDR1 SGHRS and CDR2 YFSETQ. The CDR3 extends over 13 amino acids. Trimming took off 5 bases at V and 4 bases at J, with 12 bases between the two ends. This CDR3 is CASRGAGAYGYTF. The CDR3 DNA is TGCGCCAGCAGGGGAGCGGGAGCCTATGGCTACACCTTC.

The CDR3 DNA reads TGTGCCAGCACCCCCAAGGGTGTACACACAGATACGCAGTATTTT. Its translation is CASTPKGVHTDTQYF. The genes are TRBV6-1 and TRBJ2-3; D call uncertain. The CDR3 contains 15 residues. CDR1 and CDR2 from the germline V gene are MNHNS and SASEGT. Trimming took off 7 bases at V and 2 bases at J, with 16 bases between the two ends.

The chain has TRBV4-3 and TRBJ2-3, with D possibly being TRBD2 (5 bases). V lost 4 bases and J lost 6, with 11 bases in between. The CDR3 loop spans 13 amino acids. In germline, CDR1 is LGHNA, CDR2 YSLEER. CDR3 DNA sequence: TGCGCCAGCAGCCCACTAGTAGCGGATACGCAGTATTTT. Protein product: CASSPLVADTQYF.

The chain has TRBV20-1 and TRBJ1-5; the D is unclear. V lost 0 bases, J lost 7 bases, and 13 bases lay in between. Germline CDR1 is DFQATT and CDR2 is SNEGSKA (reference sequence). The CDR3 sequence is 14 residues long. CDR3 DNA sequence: TGCAGTGCTAGAGAGGGGAGGGTGACCCAGCCCCAGCATTTT. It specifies CSAREGRVTQPQHF.

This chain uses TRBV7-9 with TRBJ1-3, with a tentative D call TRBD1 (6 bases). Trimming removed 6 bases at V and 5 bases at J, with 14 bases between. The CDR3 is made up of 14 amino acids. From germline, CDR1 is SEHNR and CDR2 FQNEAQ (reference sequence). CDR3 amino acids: CASRLGQSRNTIYF. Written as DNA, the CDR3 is TGTGCCAGCAGGCTCGGACAGAGCCGAAACACCATATATTTT.

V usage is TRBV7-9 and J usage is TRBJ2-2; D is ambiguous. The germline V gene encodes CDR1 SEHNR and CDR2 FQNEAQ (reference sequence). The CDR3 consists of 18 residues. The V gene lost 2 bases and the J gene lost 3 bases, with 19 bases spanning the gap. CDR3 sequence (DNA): TGTGCCAGCAGCTTAAGAACCCCCCTGGACCGGGACACCGGGGAGCTGTTTTTT. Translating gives CASSLRTPLDRDTGELFF.

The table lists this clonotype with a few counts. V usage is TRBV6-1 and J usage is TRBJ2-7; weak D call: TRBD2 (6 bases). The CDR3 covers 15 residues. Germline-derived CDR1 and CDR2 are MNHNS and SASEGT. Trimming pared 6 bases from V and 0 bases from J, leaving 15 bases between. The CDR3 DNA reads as TGTGCCAGCAGCGATAGCGGACTAAGCTCCTACGAGCAGTACTTC. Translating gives CASSDSGLSSYEQYF.

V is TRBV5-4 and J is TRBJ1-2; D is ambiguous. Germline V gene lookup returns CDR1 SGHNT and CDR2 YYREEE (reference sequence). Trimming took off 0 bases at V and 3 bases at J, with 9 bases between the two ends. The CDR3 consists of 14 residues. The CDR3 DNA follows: TGTGCCAGCAGCTTGGGTGGACTTGACTATGGCTACACCTTC. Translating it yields CASSLGGLDYGYTF.

CDR3 residues: CASSLTMSGASSYNEQFF. For the CDR3, the DNA is TGTGCCAGCAGCTTAACTATGAGCGGGGCCAGCTCCTACAATGAGCAGTTCTTC. The J gene is TRBJ2-1, the V gene TRBV11-2, with 7 bases fitting TRBD2. Per the germline V gene, CDR1 is SGHAT and CDR2 is FQNNGV. After removal of 2 bases from V and 0 bases from J, the junction contained 10 bases not matched to a gene. The CDR3 extends over 18 amino acids. Full variable domain (remainder filled in from reference TRBV11-2 and TRBJ2-1): EAGVAQSPRYKIIEKRQSVAFWCNPISGHATLYWYQQILGQGPKLLIQFQNNGVVDDSQLPKDRFSAERLKGVDSTLKIQPAKLEDSAVYLCASSLTMSGASSYNEQFFGPGTRLTVL.

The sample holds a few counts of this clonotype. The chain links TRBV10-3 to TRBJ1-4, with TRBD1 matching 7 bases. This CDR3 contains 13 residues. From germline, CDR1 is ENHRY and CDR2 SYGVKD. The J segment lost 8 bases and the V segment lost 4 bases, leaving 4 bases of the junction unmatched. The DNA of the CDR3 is TGTGCCATCAGTGGACAGGGAAGCGAAAAACTGTTTTTT. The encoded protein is CAISGQGSEKLFF.

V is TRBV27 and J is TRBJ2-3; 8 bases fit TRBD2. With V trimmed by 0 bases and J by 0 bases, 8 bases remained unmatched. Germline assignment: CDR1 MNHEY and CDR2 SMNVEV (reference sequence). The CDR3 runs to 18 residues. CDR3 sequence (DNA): TGTGCCAGCAGTTTATCGGGGTCGGGGGGGCCAAGCACAGATACGCAGTATTTT. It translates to CASSLSGSGGPSTDTQYF.

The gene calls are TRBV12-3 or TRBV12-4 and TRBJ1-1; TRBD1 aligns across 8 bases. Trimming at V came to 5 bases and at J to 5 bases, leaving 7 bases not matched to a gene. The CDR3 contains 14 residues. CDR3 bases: TGTGCCAGCAGTCCGACAGGGGCATGGACTGAAGCTTTCTTT. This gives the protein CASSPTGAWTEAFF.

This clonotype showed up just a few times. CDR3 loop: CASSLIRTQEKLFF. The CDR3 nucleotides are TGTGCCAGCAGCTTAATCCGGACCCAGGAAAAACTGTTTTTT. The rearrangement uses TRBV7-8 and TRBJ1-4; D remains ambiguous. Germline V gene lookup returns CDR1 SGHVS and CDR2 FQNEAQ. With 2 bases removed from V and 8 bases from J, the gap between germline ends came to 12 bases. This CDR3 contains 14 residues.

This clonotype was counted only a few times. CDR3 DNA sequence: TGTGCCAGCAGCGACTCAGGGAGGGGCGAGCAGTACTTC. Its translation is CASSDSGRGEQYF. The chain employs TRBV7-9 and TRBJ2-7; 7 bases agree with TRBD2. The CDR3 is made up of 13 amino acids. J gave up 6 bases and V 5 bases, and 7 bases lay outside the gene matches. CDR1 is SEHNR, CDR2 FQNEAQ, per germline (reference sequence).

The CDR3 DNA reads as TGTGCCAGCAGCGAAAGGGACAGTAATTCACCCCTCCACTTT. Protein sequence: CASSERDSNSPLHF. The chain carries TRBV7-8 and TRBJ1-6; 7 bases fit TRBD1. Unmatched junction bases numbered 4, after V lost 5 bases and J lost 6 bases. The germline V gene has CDR1 SGHVS and CDR2 FQNEAQ. The CDR3 has 14 residues.

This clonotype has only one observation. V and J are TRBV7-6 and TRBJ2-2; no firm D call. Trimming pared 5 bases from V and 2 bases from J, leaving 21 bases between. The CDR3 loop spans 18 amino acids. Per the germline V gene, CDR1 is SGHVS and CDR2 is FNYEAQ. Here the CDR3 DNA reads TGTGCCAGCAGCCTGTATTATGTGGGGTCGCCAAACACCGGGGAGCTGTTTTTT. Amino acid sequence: CASSLYYVGSPNTGELFF. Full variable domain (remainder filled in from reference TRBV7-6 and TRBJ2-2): GAGVSQSPRYKVTKRGQDVALRCDPISGHVSLYWYRQALGQGPEFLTYFNYEAQQDKSGLPNDRFSAERPEGSISTLTIQRTEQRDSAMYRCASSLYYVGSPNTGELFFGEGSRLTVL.